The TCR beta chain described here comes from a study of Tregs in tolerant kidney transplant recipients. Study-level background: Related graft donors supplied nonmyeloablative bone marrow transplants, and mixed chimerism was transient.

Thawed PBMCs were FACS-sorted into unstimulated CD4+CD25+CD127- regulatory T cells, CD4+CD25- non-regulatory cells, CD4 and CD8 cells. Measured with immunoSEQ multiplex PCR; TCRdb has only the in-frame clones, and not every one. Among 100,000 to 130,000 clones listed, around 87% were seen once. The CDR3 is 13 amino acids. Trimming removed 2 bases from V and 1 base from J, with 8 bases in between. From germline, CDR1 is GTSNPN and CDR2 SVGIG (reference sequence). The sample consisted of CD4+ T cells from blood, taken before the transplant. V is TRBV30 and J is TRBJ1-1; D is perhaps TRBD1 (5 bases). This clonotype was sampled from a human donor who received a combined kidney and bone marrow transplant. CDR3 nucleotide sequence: TGTGCCTGGAGTAGACAGCAGAACACTGAAGCTTTCTTT. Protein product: CAWSRQQNTEAFF.